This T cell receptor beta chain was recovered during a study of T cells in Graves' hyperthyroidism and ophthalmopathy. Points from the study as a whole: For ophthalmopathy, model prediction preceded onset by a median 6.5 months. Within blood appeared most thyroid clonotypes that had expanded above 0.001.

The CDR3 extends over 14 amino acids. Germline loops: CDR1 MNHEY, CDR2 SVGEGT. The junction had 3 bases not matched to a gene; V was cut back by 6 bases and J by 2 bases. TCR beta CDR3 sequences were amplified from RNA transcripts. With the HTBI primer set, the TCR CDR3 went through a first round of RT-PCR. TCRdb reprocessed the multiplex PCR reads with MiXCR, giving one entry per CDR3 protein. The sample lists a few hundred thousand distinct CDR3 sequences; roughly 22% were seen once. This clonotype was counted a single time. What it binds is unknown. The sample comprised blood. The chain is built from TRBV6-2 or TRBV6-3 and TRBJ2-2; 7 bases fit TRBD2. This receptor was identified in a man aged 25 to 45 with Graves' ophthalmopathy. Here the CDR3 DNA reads TGTGCCAGCAGACTAGCGACTAACACCGGGGAGCTGTTTTTT. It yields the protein CASRLATNTGELFF.